Presented here are 20 T cell receptor beta chains from one specimen sequenced in a study of cytomegalovirus exposure and HLA in healthy donors. Use of 60 Vbeta and 13 Jbeta primers characterized the PCR. Sequencing was performed with immunoSEQ multiplex PCR; in TCRdb, only in-frame clones are kept and a portion is missing. The sample includes about 170,000 clones, 79% of them seen just once. Sequencing used PBMCs. These receptors originate from a woman between 45 and 65 years old in good health and CMV-seronegative.

This chain links TRBV6-1 with TRBJ1-4; D perhaps matches TRBD1 (5 bases). Germline CDR1 is MNHNS and CDR2 is SASEGT. The CDR3 covers 13 residues. Trimming shortened V by 5 bases and J by 4 bases, and 8 bases separated the two germline ends. CDR3 DNA: TGTGCCAGCAGTCGACAGAGTAATGAAAAACTGTTTTTT. It yields the protein CASSRQSNEKLFF.

The chain couples TRBV10-3 to TRBJ1-1; D is undetermined. V was pared by 4 bases and J by 2 bases, with 8 bases between. The CDR3 loop spans 13 amino acids. Germline values: CDR1 ENHRY, CDR2 SYGVKD. CDR3 sequence reads: CAISAAGNTEAFF. The CDR3 coding sequence is TGTGCCATCAGTGCTGCAGGAAACACTGAAGCTTTCTTT.

The chain employs TRBV19 and TRBJ2-2; unclear D gene. V dropped 3 bases and J dropped 7 bases, with 15 bases sitting between them. The CDR3 runs 15 residues. Germline V CDR1 and CDR2: LNHDA, SQIVND (reference sequence). The CDR3 DNA reads TGTGCCAGTAGTATTGGCCCGCAGTTGGTCGGGGAGCTGTTTTTT. Protein sequence: CASSIGPQLVGELFF.

The chain employs TRBV28 and TRBJ1-2; D may be TRBD1 (5 bases). This CDR3 spans 13 amino acids. V lost 6 bases and J lost 4, with 12 bases in between. The germline V gene encodes CDR1 MDHEN and CDR2 SYDVKM. The CDR3 coding sequence is TGTGCCAGCAGACAGGACAATGTCTATGGCTACACCTTC. Amino acids: CASRQDNVYGYTF.

The gene calls are TRBV5-6 and TRBJ1-4; D not resolved. There are 16 residues in the CDR3. Trimming pared 2 bases from V and 6 bases from J, leaving 17 bases between. Germline values: CDR1 SGHDT, CDR2 YYEEEE. The CDR3 DNA is TGTGCCAGCAGCTTAACTCGATTGCAAGGAGATGAAAAACTGTTTTTT. Its protein product is CASSLTRLQGDEKLFF.

The rearrangement joins TRBV19 to TRBJ1-2; D is unresolved. From germline, CDR1 is LNHDA and CDR2 SQIVND (reference sequence). V was pared by 3 bases and J by 0 bases, with 17 bases between. The CDR3 covers 17 residues. The CDR3 DNA reads as TGTGCCAGTAGTATGGAGTCAGCTAAGCCTTCTAACTATGGCTACACCTTC. It encodes CASSMESAKPSNYGYTF.

The rearrangement joins TRBV29-1 to TRBJ2-2, with a weak D call TRBD1 (6 bases). Per germline, CDR1 SQVTM and CDR2 ANQGSEA. Trimming took off 7 bases at V and 6 bases at J, with 9 bases between the two ends. The CDR3 totals 11 residues. CDR3 amino acids: CSAQGPGELFF. Written as DNA, the CDR3 is TGCAGCGCACAGGGTCCCGGGGAGCTGTTTTTT.

The J gene is TRBJ1-2, the V gene TRBV19, with TRBD1 matching 9 bases. V lost 1 base and J lost 7; bases outside the gene matches: 10. The CDR3 has 16 amino acids. Per germline, CDR1 LNHDA and CDR2 SQIVND (reference sequence). The CDR3 spells CASSIAAGTGRGGYTF. The CDR3, as DNA: TGTGCCAGTAGTATAGCCGCCGGGACAGGGAGAGGTGGCTACACCTTC.

This clone was recorded only once. The chain's CDR3 is CSVYDVIRGTEQFF. DNA of the CDR3: TGCAGCGTTTATGATGTGATCCGGGGGACCGAGCAGTTCTTC. The chain recombines TRBV29-1 with TRBJ2-1, with TRBD2 as a possible D gene (6 bases). This CDR3 is built from 14 residues. Germline loops: CDR1 SQVTM, CDR2 ANQGSEA. V lost 5 bases and J lost 10, with 21 bases in between.

The chain carries TRBV5-1 and TRBJ1-1; D may be TRBD1 (6 bases). Trimming took 0 bases from V and 5 from J, leaving 8 bases between them. The germline gives CDR1 SGHRS, CDR2 YFSETQ. The CDR3 spans 13 residues. As DNA, the CDR3 is TGCGCCAGCAGCTTGGGGGGGCGGACTGAAGCTTTCTTT. Its translation: CASSLGGRTEAFF.

This rearrangement joins TRBV5-1 to TRBJ2-2; the D is unclear. Germline assignment: CDR1 SGHRS and CDR2 YFSETQ. With 0 bases removed from V and 0 bases from J, the gap between germline ends came to 6 bases. This CDR3 is built from 15 residues. The CDR3 region has the DNA TGCGCCAGCAGCTTGGGAGATACGAACACCGGGGAGCTGTTTTTT. Amino acid sequence: CASSLGDTNTGELFF.

The chain couples TRBV27 to TRBJ1-1, with TRBD1 matching over 7 bases. Germline loops: CDR1 MNHEY, CDR2 SMNVEV (reference sequence). With 2 bases clipped from V and 4 bases from J, the junction kept 7 bases outside the gene matches. The CDR3 length is 15 residues. CDR3: CASSLGAQGGTEAFF. The CDR3, as DNA: TGTGCCAGCAGTTTAGGGGCCCAGGGGGGCACTGAAGCTTTCTTT.

The chain uses TRBV19 and TRBJ1-5; D unclear. V lost 1 base, J lost 0 bases, and 7 bases lay in between. CDR1 LNHDA and CDR2 SQIVND come from the germline V gene (reference sequence). CDR3 length: 15 amino acids. The CDR3: CASSIGAHSNQPQHF. Written as DNA, the CDR3 is TGTGCCAGTAGTATAGGGGCACATAGCAATCAGCCCCAGCATTTT.

The CDR3 reads CASSQGGAGNQPQHF. CDR3 DNA sequence: TGTGCCAGCAGCCAGGGGGGGGCCGGCAATCAGCCCCAGCATTTT. The rearrangement links TRBV4-2 to TRBJ1-5; possible D gene TRBD1, 6 bases. V lost 3 bases, J lost 2 bases, and 11 bases lay in between. CDR3 length equals 15 residues. CDR1 LGHNA and CDR2 YNFKEQ come from the germline V gene.

This clone came up a few times. The chain joins TRBV28 to TRBJ2-4, with D perhaps matching TRBD2 (5 bases). V dropped 6 bases and J dropped 3 bases, with 12 bases sitting between them. The length of the CDR3 is 14 residues. Germline V CDR1 and CDR2: MDHEN, SYDVKM. As DNA, the CDR3 is TGTGCCAGCAGCCTCCCGGGAATCAAAAACATTCAGTACTTC. Translation: CASSLPGIKNIQYF.

V usage is TRBV29-1 and J usage is TRBJ2-5; a possible D gene is TRBD1 (6 bases). The germline CDR1 and CDR2 sequences are SQVTM and ANQGSEA. This CDR3 is built from 14 residues. V gave up 3 bases and J gave up 1 base, with 12 bases separating them. The CDR3 region is CSVDRNRVQETQYF. The CDR3 DNA reads TGCAGCGTTGACCGAAACAGGGTCCAAGAGACCCAGTACTTC.

This rearrangement joins TRBV5-1 to TRBJ2-5; 11 bases map to TRBD2. The DNA end is more similar to TRBJ2-7, so the J call may be wrong. From germline, CDR1 is SGHRS and CDR2 YFSETQ. The CDR3 has 17 amino acids. The CDR3 region has the DNA TGCGCCAGCAGCTTGAGGCTAGCGGGAGGTCCCTCCTACGAGCAGTACTTC. It is translated as CASSLRLAGGPSYEQYF.

This clone turned up a few times. The chain uses TRBV2 and TRBJ2-7; the match to TRBD2 covers 7 bases. The CDR3 covers 14 residues. Per germline, CDR1 SNHLY and CDR2 FYNNEI. V gave up 7 bases and J gave up 0 bases; unmatched junction bases: 6. The CDR3 nucleotides are TGTGCCAGCAACAGCGGGACCTACTCCTACGAGCAGTACTTC. Its protein product is CASNSGTYSYEQYF.

This chain uses TRBV6-4 with TRBJ1-1; D possibly corresponds to TRBD1 (5 bases). V lost 4 bases, J lost 6 bases, and 15 bases lay in between. CDR1 and CDR2 from the germline V gene are MRHNA and SNTAGT. This CDR3 is built from 14 residues. CDR3 amino acids: CASSATPGLAEAFF. For the CDR3, the DNA is TGTGCCAGCAGTGCCACACCAGGGCTGGCTGAAGCTTTCTTT.

J is TRBJ2-7 and V is TRBV27, with 10 bases that match TRBD1. The V segment lost 9 bases and the J segment 0 bases; nucleotides outside the gene matches: 17. CDR1 is MNHEY, CDR2 SMNVEV, per germline (reference sequence). The CDR3 totals 18 residues. CDR3 DNA: TGTGCCAGTCGCCCGTGGGACAGGGGTCCGTCGAGCTCCTACGAGCAGTACTTC. This translates into CASRPWDRGPSSSYEQYF.